Below, 28 T cell receptor beta chains from the same sample are listed, as sequenced in a study of CXCR3-negative and CXCR3-positive naive CD8 T cells. Preparation of TRB cDNA libraries relied on 5' RACE carrying UMI labels. TCRdb derives one entry per CDR3 protein from the 5' RACE reads, leaving out DNA. The sample data list about 40,000 distinct CDR3 sequences. The sequencing sample was made of naive CXCR3- CD8+ T cells from blood. Specified subset: CD45RO-CCR7+CD27+CD95- naive CD8+ T cells lacking CXCR3 (TNR3-). These receptors came from a human donor in good health. Some clones in this sample may be carry-over from other donors' samples.

V usage is TRBV6-5 and J usage is TRBJ2-1; TCRdb's assignment of TRBD1 cannot be checked, as there is no DNA. The CDR3 has 16 residues. CDR1 is MNHEY, CDR2 SVGAGI, per germline. CDR3 amino acids: CASSFPPGQGYNEQFF.

V is TRBV28 and J is TRBJ2-7; TCRdb calls TRBD1, which cannot be checked without DNA. CDR3 length: 15 amino acids. The V gene's germline CDR1 is MDHEN and CDR2 SYDVKM. CDR3: CASSPKQGFPYEQYF.

The chain uses TRBV29-1 and TRBJ2-1; the D call of TRBD2 rests on TCRdb alone, since no DNA is present to check it. From germline, CDR1 is SQVTM and CDR2 ANQGSEA. CDR3 length equals 13 residues. The CDR3: CSVEGTDYNEQFF.

This chain uses TRBV28 with TRBJ1-2; TCRdb lists TRBD1, though no DNA is available to test this call. The CDR3 sequence is 14 residues long. Germline V CDR1 and CDR2: MDHEN, SYDVKM. The chain's CDR3 is CASSSGTAFYGYTF.

The chain carries TRBV20-1 and TRBJ2-7. The CDR3 runs to 12 residues. Germline V gene sequence: CDR1 DFQATT, CDR2 SNEGSKA (reference sequence). The CDR3 protein is CSSGGSSYEQYF.

This rearrangement joins TRBV29-1 to TRBJ2-1; there is no DNA to check the TCRdb D call of TRBD1. This CDR3 has 11 residues. Per the germline V gene, CDR1 is SQVTM and CDR2 is ANQGSEA. CDR3 protein: CSVPGGNEQFF.

This chain links TRBV5-4 with TRBJ2-1; TCRdb reports TRBD2, a call that lacks DNA to check it against. Looked up from germline, CDR1 is SGHNT and CDR2 is YYREEE (reference sequence). The CDR3 is 17 residues long. CDR3: CASSSAGGLSGGNEQFF.

The chain employs TRBV6-6 and TRBJ1-1. The V gene's germline CDR1 is MNHNY and CDR2 SVGAGI (reference sequence). The CDR3 spans 14 residues. CDR3 loop: CASMLARENTEAFF.

The rearrangement uses TRBV12-3 or TRBV12-4 and TRBJ1-5; the D call of TRBD1 rests on TCRdb alone, since no DNA is present to check it. The CDR3 has 14 residues. The CDR3 protein is CASSLVQGNQPQHF.

The chain recombines TRBV7-9 with TRBJ2-3; TCRdb designates TRBD2, a call that cannot be tested without DNA. The CDR3 loop spans 18 amino acids. Looked up from germline, CDR1 is SEHNR and CDR2 is FQNEAQ (reference sequence). Here the CDR3 reads CASSARPGLAVNTDTQYF.

The J gene is TRBJ1-2, the V gene TRBV20-1; TCRdb calls TRBD1, which cannot be checked without DNA. CDR3 size: 12 residues. CDR1 and CDR2 (germline): DFQATT, SNEGSKA (reference sequence). The CDR3 sequence: CSAQGSTWGYTF.

The rearrangement uses TRBV4-3 and TRBJ2-3. Germline-derived CDR1 and CDR2 are LGHNA and YSLEER. The CDR3 loop spans 16 amino acids. The CDR3 sequence: CASSQDLTDPTDTQYF.

This chain uses TRBV5-1 with TRBJ2-7; the TCRdb D gene call, TRBD2, has no DNA to confirm it. The CDR3 is 12 amino acids. Germline V CDR1 and CDR2: SGHRS, YFSETQ. The CDR3 sequence: CASRGGTDEQYF.

This sequence joins TRBV10-2 and TRBJ1-2; TCRdb returns TRBD1, unconfirmable since there is no DNA. Per the germline V gene, CDR1 is WSHSY and CDR2 is SAAADI. The CDR3 has 14 amino acids. CDR3 amino acids: CASSENRGRDGYTF.

The chain is built from TRBV7-9 and TRBJ2-2; there is no DNA to check the TCRdb D call of TRBD2. The germline V gene encodes CDR1 SEHNR and CDR2 FQNEAQ (reference sequence). CDR3 length: 15 residues. CDR3 sequence reads: CAILRAGLGGGELFF.

The J gene is TRBJ2-7, the V gene TRBV13; the TCRdb call, TRBD1, lacks DNA for checking. Looked up from germline, CDR1 is PRHDT and CDR2 is FYEKMQ (reference sequence). This CDR3 is 14 amino acids long. This chain's CDR3 is CASSYSSGVYEQYF.

V gene TRBV14 combines with J gene TRBJ2-1; TCRdb indicates TRBD2, and absent DNA this call remains unverified. The CDR3 is 18 amino acids. Looked up from germline, CDR1 is SGHDN and CDR2 is FVKESK. CDR3 protein: CASSPAPGRGDRYNEQFF.

The V and J genes are TRBV29-1 and TRBJ2-3; no DNA is available, so the TRBD1 call from TCRdb remains unchecked. Germline values: CDR1 SQVTM, CDR2 ANQGSEA. The CDR3 contains 15 residues. The CDR3 sequence: CSVDTGGVGTDTQYF.

The V and J genes are TRBV3-1 and TRBJ2-2. Germline lookup yields CDR1 LGHDT and CDR2 YNNKEL (reference sequence). CDR3 length: 12 residues. CDR3: CASSLITGELFF.

The gene calls are TRBV12-3 or TRBV12-4 and TRBJ2-7. The CDR3 runs to 13 residues. The CDR3 loop reads CASSLASPYEQYF.

The chain uses TRBV7-6 and TRBJ1-1; TCRdb picks TRBD1, but there is no DNA to check that call. The CDR3 loop spans 15 amino acids. From germline, CDR1 is SGHVS and CDR2 FNYEAQ. The CDR3 loop is CASAPDGTGRSPAFF.

V usage is TRBV12-3 or TRBV12-4 and J usage is TRBJ2-5; lacking DNA, the TRBD2 call made by TCRdb goes unchecked. The CDR3 consists of 15 residues. This CDR3 reads CASSLTSGGQETQYF.

This chain links TRBV29-1 with TRBJ2-7; with no DNA, the TCRdb D assignment of TRBD2 cannot be verified. The germline gives CDR1 SQVTM, CDR2 ANQGSEA. CDR3 size: 14 residues. The CDR3 sequence: CSASGTSGNGEQYF.

The genes are TRBV12-3 or TRBV12-4 and TRBJ2-7; lacking DNA, the TRBD1 call made by TCRdb goes unchecked. The CDR3 spans 14 residues. CDR3 residues: CASSPRDTSYEQYF.

The V gene is TRBV4-3, the J gene TRBJ2-3; TCRdb reports TRBD1, a call that lacks DNA to check it against. Per the germline V gene, CDR1 is LGHNA and CDR2 is YSLEER. This CDR3 is built from 15 residues. CDR3 in amino acids: CASSQDGLPGQGKYF.

The chain's CDR3 is CASSGQGGSYNEQFF. This sequence joins TRBV7-6 and TRBJ2-1; without DNA, the TCRdb call of TRBD1 cannot be checked. The CDR3 runs to 15 residues. Germline V gene data show CDR1 as SGHVS and CDR2 as FNYEAQ.

This chain joins TRBV7-3 and TRBJ2-5. The CDR3 covers 15 residues. Germline-derived CDR1 and CDR2 are SGHTA and FQGTGA. The CDR3 loop is CASSLNGLNQETQYF. The full variable domain, with the rest looked up from reference TRBV7-3 and TRBJ2-5, is GAGVSQTPSNKVTEKGKYVELRCDPISGHTALYWYRQSLGQGPEFLIYFQGTGAADDSGLPNDRFFAVRPEGSVSTLKIQRTERGDSAVYLCASSLNGLNQETQYFGPGTRLLVL.

The chain joins TRBV27 to TRBJ1-2; TCRdb selects TRBD1, and the lack of DNA leaves this call unchecked. This CDR3 spans 12 amino acids. CDR1 is MNHEY and CDR2 is SMNVEV in the germline V gene (reference sequence). CDR3 loop: CASSFDRSGYTF.